This T cell receptor (beta chain) was observed in a study of CD8+CD57+ T cells in acquired aplastic anemia. TCR beta VDJ combinations and CDR3 sequences were profiled from genomic DNA. TCRdb passed the reads through MiXCR, listing each CDR3 protein once. The profile shows 150,000 to 200,000 distinct CDR3 sequences, 55% to 70% of them singletons. Germline V gives CDR1 SGDLS, CDR2 YYNGEE. The length of the CDR3 is 13 residues. V was clipped by 6 bases and J by 0 bases, with 8 bases between them. There are a few counts of this clonotype. This TCR came from a human donor with severe aplastic anemia or a healthy control (not recorded which). The sequencing input was sorted CD4+, CD8+, or CD8+CD57+ T cells (not recorded which) from PBMCs. The chain is built from TRBV9 and TRBJ2-3, with D perhaps being TRBD1 or TRBD2 (6 bases each). CDR3 bases: TGTGCCAGCAAGGGGGGTAGCACAGATACGCAGTATTTT. Encoded protein: CASKGGSTDTQYF.